This TCR beta chain was recovered during a study of T cell repertoires in cytomegalovirus infection. Study summary: CMV infection together with matching HLA type was indicated by public TCR beta signatures.

On this clonotype: Its specificity is not known.

Regarding the study as a whole: Predominance within the ex vivo response was attributable to HLA-C-restricted CMV-specific TCR beta clonotypes.

TCRdb ran MiXCR on the reads and lists one entry per CDR3 protein. Of about 350,000 distinct CDR3 sequences listed, roughly a third are singletons. Material: cultured PBMCs, obtained from culture after CMV antigen stimulation. The sequence came from a human donor in good health (CMV status not recorded). Some clones in this sample may be carry-over from other donors' samples.

The CDR3 nucleotides are TGCGCCAGCAGCTTGCGACAGGGGGACAACTATGGCTACACCTTC. Translating gives CASSLRQGDNYGYTF. The V call is TRBV5-1, the J call TRBJ1-2, with TRBD1 identical over 9 bases. The germline V gene encodes CDR1 SGHRS and CDR2 YFSETQ. V shed 1 base and J 2 bases; nucleotides not matched to a gene: 3. This CDR3 is built from 15 residues. The full variable domain, completed using reference TRBV5-1 and TRBJ1-2, is KAGVTQTPRYLIKTRGQQVTLSCSPISGHRSVSWYQQTPGQGLQFLFEYFSETQRNKGNFPGRFSGRQFSNSRSEMNVSTLELGDSALYLCASSLRQGDNYGYTFGSGTRLTVV.